The 9 T cell receptor beta chains listed next were all sequenced from one sample in a study of T cells in Graves' hyperthyroidism and ophthalmopathy. The TCR beta CDR3 regions underwent amplification using RNA transcripts as the source. RT-PCR in the first round (using the HTBI primer set) targeted the TCR CDR3. TCRdb reanalysed the multiplex PCR reads using MiXCR and keeps one entry per CDR3 protein. The sample holds approximately 640,000 distinct CDR3 sequences, around 16% seen once. Sequences were obtained from blood. The source is a middle-aged man with Graves' hyperthyroidism.

This clonotype was detected many times. The rearrangement links TRBV7-2 to TRBJ2-1; 8 positions agree with TRBD2. The CDR3 runs 17 residues. Trimming cost V 1 base and J 6 bases; bases outside gene matches: 11. Germline V gene data show CDR1 as SGHTA and CDR2 as FQGNSA. The CDR3 region has the DNA TGTGCCAGCAGCTTAGTATCGGGAGGGTCCTTCGGCAATGAGCAGTTCTTC. Protein product: CASSLVSGGSFGNEQFF.

Ten or more counts support this clonotype. The J gene is TRBJ2-5, the V gene TRBV20-1, with D unclear. The germline V and J ends were trimmed by 0 bases and 0 bases, with 5 bases remaining between them. This CDR3 has 13 amino acids. Germline lookup yields CDR1 DFQATT and CDR2 SNEGSKA (reference sequence). CDR3 region: CSARESYQETQYF. The CDR3 DNA reads TGCAGTGCTAGAGAGAGCTACCAAGAGACCCAGTACTTC.

CDR3: CASSFGGGINNEQFF. In nucleotides, the CDR3 is TGTGCCAGCAGCTTTGGGGGAGGGATAAACAATGAGCAGTTCTTC. This chain joins TRBV5-8 and TRBJ2-1, with 7 positions matching TRBD2. The germline gives CDR1 SGHTS, CDR2 YDEGEE. CDR3 length equals 15 residues. With 2 bases clipped from V and 5 bases from J, the junction kept 7 bases outside the gene matches.

This clonotype was found once. The chain couples TRBV5-1 to TRBJ2-7; 9 nucleotides line up with TRBD1. V was pared by 0 bases and J by 3 bases, with 4 bases of the junction left unmatched. Germline values: CDR1 SGHRS, CDR2 YFSETQ. CDR3 length: 15 amino acids. CDR3 loop: CASSLVETGGYEQYF. CDR3 in DNA: TGCGCCAGCAGCTTGGTGGAGACAGGGGGCTACGAGCAGTACTTC.

This clonotype appeared many times. The V and J genes are TRBV7-9 and TRBJ2-5, with TRBD2 matching 7 bases. J was trimmed by 2 bases and V by 5 bases; bases with no gene match: 11. This CDR3 region has 16 residues. CDR1 is SEHNR, CDR2 FQNEAQ, per germline (reference sequence). The CDR3 DNA sequence: TGTGCCAGCAGCCTAAAGGCAACTAGCGCTCAAGAGACCCAGTACTTC. Translated, it gives CASSLKATSAQETQYF.

This clonotype came up many times. The rearrangement joins TRBV2 to TRBJ2-1; 14 bases line up with TRBD2. Per germline, CDR1 SNHLY and CDR2 FYNNEI. The CDR3 spans 15 residues. V trimming: 7 bases; J trimming: 6 bases; junction bases outside the gene matches: 5. The CDR3 DNA follows: TGTGCCAGCAATCTGGGGACTAGCGGGAGCAATGAGCAGTTCTTC. Its protein is CASNLGTSGSNEQFF.

This clonotype was counted many times. The V gene is TRBV2, the J gene TRBJ2-3; 9 positions match TRBD2. The V gene's germline CDR1 is SNHLY and CDR2 FYNNEI. The CDR3 contains 12 residues. V trimming: 11 bases; J trimming: 4 bases; junction bases outside the gene matches: 4. DNA for the CDR3: TGTGCCTCCAAGCGGGAGGCAGATACGCAGTATTTT. It yields the protein CASKREADTQYF.

The genes are TRBV7-6 and TRBJ2-1; either TRBD1 or TRBD2 may fit D (5 bases each). Trimming shortened V by 3 bases and J by 6 bases, and 15 bases separated the two germline ends. This CDR3 contains 15 residues. Germline V gives CDR1 SGHVS, CDR2 FNYEAQ. The DNA of the CDR3 is TGTGCCAGCAGCTTGGAGGTAGGGACCAGCAATGAGCAGTTCTTC. Residues: CASSLEVGTSNEQFF.

The chain couples TRBV20-1 to TRBJ1-2; D remains ambiguous. V shed 5 bases and J shed 4 bases, with 14 bases lying between them. The CDR3 has 13 amino acids. Germline assignment: CDR1 DFQATT and CDR2 SNEGSKA (reference sequence). The CDR3 region has the DNA TGCAGTGCTGGGCCTCAAGGAGTCTATGGCTACACCTTC. It encodes CSAGPQGVYGYTF.